The T cell receptor beta chain described here comes from a study of T cells in Graves' hyperthyroidism and ophthalmopathy. About the research overall: Prior to any treatment, at the point of initial diagnosis, peripheral blood was collected.

Study results and limitations: Stable hyperthyroidism and ophthalmopathy were separated using 13 V-J signatures.

From RNA transcripts, TCR beta CDR3 regions were amplified. A first-round RT-PCR of the TCR CDR3 used the HTBI primer set. TCRdb called the multiplex PCR reads again in MiXCR, with one record for every CDR3 protein. The table lists about 480,000 distinct CDR3 sequences, approximately 14% of them singletons. This clonotype was seen repeatedly, ten times or more. Its antigen is still unknown. The CDR3 sequence is 19 residues long. Per the germline V gene, CDR1 is SGHVS and CDR2 is FQNEAQ. The trim removed 0 bases at V and 2 bases at J, leaving 5 bases unmatched. In making diagnoses, clinical symptoms, serum thyroxine and TRAb, thyroid ultrasound and orbital computed tomography were all used.

Sequenced input: blood. The receptor was derived from a young woman with Graves' hyperthyroidism. This rearrangement joins TRBV7-8 to TRBJ2-3; TRBD2 matches 16 bases. Written as DNA, the CDR3 is TGTGCCAGCAGCTTAGCCCTGGGGACTAGCGGGAGGGACACAGATACGCAGTATTTT. Its protein is CASSLALGTSGRDTDTQYF.